This T cell receptor beta chain stems from a study of graft-versus-host responses after intestinal transplantation (dated by TCRdb to the early 2020s). Background on the whole study: Multivisceral, liver-intestinal, or isolated intestinal transplants were received by the recipients. Rather than going through the commercial service, samples from a few later patients were sequenced in-house on an Illumina MiSeq and processed with MiXCR. To identify alloreactive clones, pre-transplant mixed lymphocyte reaction products were sequenced and compared with unstimulated pre-transplant donor and recipient T cells. A peak of at least 4% donor T cells among recipient peripheral blood mononuclear cells was the definition used for donor T cell macrochimerism. Of the 20 to 25 intestinal transplant recipients enrolled in the cohort, one of whom was a retransplant, 3 patients without pretransplant specimens were excluded. All recipients received anti-thymocyte globulin induction followed by maintenance tacrolimus and steroids for 3 to 4 years. Bulk TCR-beta CDR3 sequencing was used to track graft-versus-host and host-versus-graft alloreactive T cell clones in the graft, circulation and bone marrow after intestinal transplantation.

The library was prepared using the immunoSEQ multiplex PCR assay. For most patients, genomic DNA was isolated using the Qiagen DNeasy Blood and Tissue Kit and was shipped frozen to Adaptive Biotechnologies for TCR sequencing. For most patients, genomic DNA was subjected to high-throughput TCR-beta CDR3 sequencing by Adaptive Biotechnologies. Per the source publication's procedure: TCR sequencing data for over 15 patients were retrieved from Adaptive's ImmunoSEQ software; a few other patients were processed with MiXCR and VDJtools. To correct CD4 versus CD8 sorting errors, sequences present in both subsets at a frequency ratio below 5:1 were removed. CDR3 nucleotide sequences shared by donor and recipient were removed because the origin of these sequences could not be assigned. At least 2-fold expansion over unstimulated cells and a minimum CFSE-low frequency of 0.002% (template counts) or 0.001% (read counts) were required for clones to be classified as alloreactive. Clones were considered mappable if detected in sequenced pre-transplant spleen, lymph node, or MLR CFSE-low populations of the donor or recipient. Cumulative frequency of alloreactive clones was calculated as a percentage of all sequences weighted by copy number. Here the immuneACCESS table is served through TCRdb, limited to in-frame sequences with V and J called. Missing clones are a known gap in these copies; in checked studies unresolved V genes cover under half, and the rest lacks a known reason. V and J calls and clone size are those listed in that table; D and trimming were worked out from the DNA. Across this sample there are 95,000 to 110,000 clones, with about 88% seen only once. The ten largest clonotypes hold approximately 1% of the sample.

A remark on this clone: Its antigen remains undetermined. Base qualities are not provided; no much larger clone lies one nucleotide away.

What this sample's time point label stands for: cells obtained before transplantation from donor or recipient. CD3+CD4+ and CD3+CD8+ populations were FACS-sorted from unstimulated pre-transplant donor and recipient cells taken from spleen or lymph nodes. CDR1 and CDR2 are drawn from the germline V gene: SGHTA, FQGTGA. Taken from cysteine to phenylalanine, the CDR3 has 17 residues. The kept DNA is CDR3 alone, 51 bases in frame from the first base. V gives up 1 base and J gives up 2 bases, and the segment between their germline ends measures 17 bases. Study-wide conclusions, independent of this receptor: GvH clones were detected in recipient bone marrow, and some of these GvH clones were observed earlier in ileal mucosa or blood, consistent with an intestinal mucosal origin. The relatively low number and heterogeneity of intestinal transplant patients limited the conclusions. In patients with donor T cell macrochimerism, the allografts had high GvH to HvG T cell clonal ratios. Early after transplant, declines in HvG clones were associated with peak levels of circulating GvH clones.

The clonotype comes from a human donor who received an intestinal transplant. The receptor chain draws on TRBV7-3 and TRBJ1-1; too little of a D gene remains to name it. The sample was unstimulated CD4+ T cells sorted from spleen or lymph node cells, taken before intestinal transplant. The CDR3: CASSLSGRTDHNTEAFF. Read as DNA, the sequence is TGTGCCAGCAGCTTAAGTGGTAGGACGGACCATAACACTGAAGCTTTCTTT.